The present T cell receptor (beta chain) was sequenced within a study of regulatory T cells in long-lasting Graves disease (dated by TCRdb to the early 2020s). Turning to the overall study: In the newly diagnosed Graves' disease group, patients had been taking antithyroid drugs for less than 3 months. TCR sequencing covered 13 persistent and around 20 newly diagnosed Graves' disease patients, about 35 samples in total. This study used TCR sequencing and RNA sequencing of peripheral blood to compare persistent Graves' disease patients against newly diagnosed Graves' disease patients. The study was conducted in China and was registered as a clinical trial.

Results the study describes overall, beyond this receptor: TRBV28, TRBJ1-2 and TRBJ2-5 were preferentially used in persistent disease, while TRBV20-1 and TRBJ2-1 were favored in newly diagnosed disease. The study examined only peripheral blood because the primary lesion, thyroid tissue, could not be accessed. Compared with newly diagnosed patients, persistent Graves' disease patients had lower TCR Shannon entropy and fewer highly expanded clones, which suggests clonal expansion. Sequencing and analysis were limited to the TCR beta chain. Persistent patients shared more public clonotypes among themselves (around 2,500) than newly diagnosed patients did (more than 950). The authors acknowledged the small sample size as a limitation that may reduce accuracy.

In light of the paper, this sample's time point label describes: newly diagnosed GD, antithyroid drugs for less than 3 months. For both TCR sequencing and RNA sequencing, RNA was extracted from PBMCs using TRIzol. The diagnosis of Graves' disease was made according to American Thyroid Association guidelines. Patients were recruited from an endocrinology department in Xi'an, China. Each patient gave approximately 10 milliliters of peripheral blood, collected in an EDTA anticoagulant tube. Ficoll Paque Plus density gradient separation was used to isolate PBMCs, and no additional T cell sorting was done. An Agilent 2100 Bioanalyzer and agarose gel were used to check RNA quality, while a NanoDrop 2000 measured RNA concentration. Reading from cysteine to phenylalanine, the CDR3 counts 14 amino acids. Kept here is only the CDR3 DNA, which spans 42 bases and is read in frame from base 1. CDR1 and CDR2 are drawn from the germline V gene: SQVTM, ANQGSEA. V gives up 4 bases and J gives up 5 bases, and the segment between their germline ends measures 15 bases.

This clonotype was detected many times. The antigen this receptor binds is unknown. No clone much larger than this one lies a single base away; base qualities are absent. Receptor amplification or capture employed multiplex PCR. Instrument used: Illumina HiSeq 4000. iRepertoire HTBI primers and Arm-PCR amplification of CDR3 regions were used to construct TCR beta libraries. Before sequencing, the PCR products underwent gel purification. As for how the authors treated the data: Gene usage analysis of CDR3 amino acid clonotypes relied on the roughly 64 TRBV and fewer than 15 TRBJ segments identified across samples. COPE and FqMerger were used to merge filtered high-quality paired reads into contigs. BLAST was used to align contigs to IMGT TRBV, TRBD and TRBJ reference genes, and CDR3 was defined according to IMGT. Any clonotype with a frequency above 0.1% was counted as a highly expanded clone. Shannon entropy served as the measure of repertoire diversity, while the Gini coefficient captured V-J evenness. Clonotypes shared by more than one individual were considered public. Using fastp at Q25 and MiXCR, TCRdb reprocessed the public reads and kept productive beta chains. Merged by CDR3 protein, the rows form single entries marked with the most common genes and DNA. For this entry, the V and J calls and clone size follow TCRdb and not the study's own pipeline. For this sample the table gives around 460,000 distinct CDR3 sequences, of which about 14% were detected only once. The ten largest account for approximately 17% of the sample.

These data were also filed under a second study, of T cells in Graves' hyperthyroidism and ophthalmopathy. The second paper further reports: A patient counted as having stable Graves' hyperthyroidism if no progression to ophthalmopathy occurred over 18 months of follow-up. Hyperthyroidism patients were aged 18 to 65 years and newly diagnosed, with disease duration of less than 2 months. The study excluded patients with uncontrolled infections, other autoimmune diseases, pregnancy or lactation. Diagnoses relied on clinical symptoms, serum thyroxine and TRAb, thyroid ultrasound and orbital computed tomography. The TCR CDR3 was subjected to a first round of RT-PCR using the HTBI primer set and the Qiagen OneStep RT-PCR kit. Most expanded thyroid clonotypes (frequency above 0.001) were also found in blood, which suggests that blood repertoires may mirror thyroid immune responses. In cross-validation, a model built on a 13 V-J signature told ophthalmopathy apart from stable hyperthyroidism with less than 90% sensitivity and around 83% specificity, and in testing the same model reached 80%/75%. In validation, the model predicted progression to ophthalmopathy a median of about 6.5 months before onset, with approximately 68% sensitivity and about 75% specificity. TCR V-J signatures able to tell the groups apart were searched for in a discovery cohort of 90 to 100 patients, of whom 40 to 45 had Graves' ophthalmopathy and under 65 had stable Graves' hyperthyroidism. Prospective prediction of ophthalmopathy was tested in an independent validation cohort consisting of 18 hyperthyroidism patients and approximately 16 patients who later progressed to ophthalmopathy. The 100 discovery patients were randomly split 7:3 into training and test sets. In addition, the study compared T-cell repertoires in thyroid tissue and in blood from roughly 6 Graves' hyperthyroidism patients. Once sampling was done, hyperthyroidism patients were given methimazole at a starting dose of 30 mg daily, whereas ophthalmopathy patients were given high-dose intravenous methylprednisolone. A second multiplex PCR round built the libraries, followed by size selection and purification. Paired-end sequencing of the libraries was performed with 100 bp reads on an Illumina HiSeq2000. SOAPnuke was used to process the raw data, removing reads that contained adapters or uncalled bases, had a mean Phred below 15, or lacked an exact match to the constant primer or identifier. High-quality paired reads were merged with COPE v1.2.5, and unique nucleotide sequences were defined as clonotypes. MiTCR v1.1 was used to align the clonotypes against IMGT TRBV, TRBD and TRBJ reference segments. Analysis was restricted to V-J combinations with a frequency above 0.0001, which covered 98% to 99.2% of repertoires. The TCS score was defined as the ratio of F50 (clonal expansion) to E x V (chaos), calculated using BLOSUM62-based TCRdist between CDR3 peptides within each V-J. Welch's t-statistics and random forest reduced roughly 540 V-J features to roughly 13, which were used in a naive Bayes classifier (R e1071). No statistical method was used to fix the sample size in advance, and group allocation was not hidden from the investigators. According to the paper, TCR Vbeta CDR3 sequencing was carried out on some 140 peripheral blood samples, which came from over 40 ophthalmopathy, approximately 78 hyperthyroidism and roughly 17 progressor patients.

This sequence uses TRBV29-1 and TRBJ2-1; the D gene assignment is perhaps TRBD1 or TRBD2, with each matching 6 bases. The source of this sequence is a woman between 50 and 59 years old with Graves disease. Donor details come from another sample of the same person, matched by shared clones. Sequenced here: peripheral blood mononuclear cells (PBMCs), sampled at new diagnosis, from a patient treated with antithyroid drugs. For the CDR3, the sequence is CSVGRDILNNEQFF. The nucleotide sequence is given as TGCAGCGTTGGGCGGGACATCCTTAACAATGAGCAGTTCTTC.